This is a list of T cell receptor beta chains from one sample in a study of blood T cell repertoires in COVID-19. The repertoire was sequenced with immunoSEQ multiplex PCR; TCRdb's copy has only in-frame clones and lacks some. The sample gives approximately 270,000 clones, approximately 91% of which show up once; roughly 2.3% is in the top ten. Sequenced: peripheral blood. Source of these receptors: a man between 50 and 59 years old with acute or convalescent COVID-19. Each CDR3 is given with its conserved first and last residue. D genes are given only for firm matches. Only part of the rows carry a size: once, few, many, or a class if the clone is expanded.

V,D,size,J,CDR3,DNA
TRBV12-3/TRBV12-4,NA,NA,TRBJ1-2,CASSFLRSYGYTF,TGTGCCAGCAGTTTTTTACGGAGCTATGGCTACACCTTC
TRBV25-1,TRBD1,NA,TRBJ2-2,CASSVRTGRTGELFF,TGTGCCAGCAGTGTGAGGACAGGGAGAACCGGGGAGCTGTTTTTT
TRBV9,NA,NA,TRBJ1-2,CASSVEVASNYGYTF,TGTGCCAGCAGCGTAGAGGTAGCCTCTAACTATGGCTACACCTTC
TRBV7-3,TRBD1,NA,TRBJ1-2,CASRKGQGYGYTF,TGTGCCAGCAGAAAAGGACAGGGATATGGCTACACCTTC
TRBV25-1,TRBD1,once,TRBJ2-7,CASSSGGYEQYF,TGTGCCAGCAGTTCAGGGGGCTACGAGCAGTACTTC
TRBV6-6,NA,NA,TRBJ1-2,CASSTEGYQGYTF,TGTGCCAGCTCGACGGAGGGGTATCAGGGCTACACCTTC
TRBV25-1,NA,few,TRBJ1-2,CASSGNPMRNGYTF,TGTGCCAGCAGTGGGAATCCTATGAGGAATGGCTACACCTTC
TRBV29-1,NA,NA,TRBJ2-3,CSGSLNERDTQYF,TGCAGCGGGTCATTAAACGAGAGAGATACGCAGTATTTT
TRBV5-6,NA,NA,TRBJ1-5,CASSLPSGQPQHF,TGTGCCAGCAGCTTGCCCTCGGGTCAGCCCCAGCATTTT
TRBV7-9,NA,NA,TRBJ2-7,CASSPLPGRGPYEQYF,TGTGCCAGCAGCCCCCTGCCGGGCAGGGGCCCCTACGAGCAGTACTTC
TRBV4-2,NA,NA,TRBJ1-2,CASSQDRDTSYGYTF,TGTGCCAGCAGCCAAGATAGGGACACGAGCTATGGCTACACCTTC
TRBV13,NA,NA,TRBJ1-6,CASSFRNSPLHF,TGTGCCAGCAGCTTCAGAAATTCACCCCTCCACTTT
TRBV6-1,NA,NA,TRBJ1-2,CASSDIRGGYYGYTF,TGTGCCAGCAGTGATATCCGCGGGGGTTACTATGGCTACACCTTC
TRBV7-3,TRBD1,NA,TRBJ2-3,CASSPSRGLTDTQYF,TGTGCCAGCAGCCCGAGCAGGGGGCTTACAGATACGCAGTATTTT
TRBV30,NA,NA,TRBJ1-2,CAWNPPPSGYGYTF,TGTGCCTGGAATCCGCCACCCTCAGGGTATGGCTACACCTTC
TRBV24-1,NA,NA,TRBJ2-5,CATSDPQETQYF,TGTGCCACCAGTGACCCGCAAGAGACCCAGTACTTC
TRBV18,TRBD2,NA,TRBJ2-7,CASTFGLESYEQYF,TGTGCCAGCACATTCGGACTAGAATCTTACGAGCAGTACTTC
TRBV4-2,NA,NA,TRBJ2-3,CASSQESSLDTQYF,TGTGCCAGCAGCCAAGAGAGTAGCCTGGATACGCAGTATTTT
TRBV30,NA,NA,TRBJ2-7,CAWSAQGISYEQYF,TGTGCCTGGAGTGCCCAGGGTATCTCCTACGAGCAGTACTTC
TRBV24-1,TRBD2,NA,TRBJ2-3,CATSESGGNTDTQYF,TGTGCCACCAGTGAGAGCGGGGGGAACACAGATACGCAGTATTTT
TRBV30,NA,NA,TRBJ2-2,CAWNLRLVNTGELFF,TGTGCCTGGAATCTCAGACTAGTCAACACCGGGGAGCTGTTTTTT
TRBV13,TRBD2,once,TRBJ2-1,CASSFQGGTTSYNEQFF,TGTGCCAGCAGCTTTCAGGGTGGGACTACCTCCTACAATGAGCAGTTCTTC
TRBV6-4,TRBD1,NA,TRBJ1-5,CASSDSWTGHNQPQHF,TGTGCCAGCAGTGACTCGTGGACAGGCCACAATCAGCCCCAGCATTTT
TRBV24-1,TRBD1,NA,TRBJ2-2,CATSRTGRTGELFF,TGTGCCACCAGCCGGACAGGGCGAACCGGGGAGCTGTTTTTT
TRBV5-5,NA,NA,TRBJ2-7,CASSLYPSYEQYF,TGTGCCAGCAGCTTGTATCCCAGCTACGAGCAGTACTTC
TRBV7-7,TRBD1,NA,TRBJ2-2,CASSSRQGVTNTGELFF,TGTGCTAGCAGCTCCCGACAGGGGGTTACGAACACCGGGGAGCTGTTTTTT
TRBV5-1,TRBD2,NA,TRBJ2-1,CASSPGLAGDEQFF,TGCGCCAGCAGCCCTGGACTAGCGGGGGATGAGCAGTTCTTC
TRBV11-2,TRBD1,NA,TRBJ2-1,CASSLTPGTGLYEQFF,TGTGCCAGCAGCCTCACCCCCGGGACAGGGTTGTATGAGCAGTTCTTC
TRBV20-1,NA,NA,TRBJ1-3,CSASPHLPGPGNTIYF,TGCAGTGCTAGTCCCCACCTCCCAGGGCCTGGAAACACCATATATTTT
TRBV4-2,NA,NA,TRBJ2-3,CASSPKAGSTDTQYF,TGTGCCAGCAGCCCCAAGGCGGGGAGCACAGATACGCAGTATTTT
TRBV7-9,TRBD1,NA,TRBJ2-1,CASSFGTGDNEQFF,TGTGCCAGCAGCTTCGGGACAGGGGACAATGAGCAGTTCTTC
TRBV4-1,NA,NA,TRBJ1-1,CASSQGPRSEAFF,TGCGCCAGCAGCCAAGGTCCCAGAAGTGAAGCTTTCTTT
TRBV2,NA,NA,TRBJ1-5,CASSPRSGVMEPQHF,TGTGCCAGCAGCCCTAGGTCAGGGGTAATGGAGCCCCAGCATTTT
TRBV5-1,NA,NA,TRBJ1-1,CASTGSANTEAFF,TGCGCCAGCACCGGGTCGGCGAACACTGAAGCTTTCTTT
TRBV19,TRBD2,NA,TRBJ2-1,CASSIGLAGDNEQFF,TGTGCCAGTAGTATAGGACTAGCGGGGGACAATGAGCAGTTCTTC
TRBV19,TRBD1,NA,TRBJ1-4,CASSNRGGKLFF,TGTGCCAGTAGTAACAGGGGCGGAAAACTGTTTTTT
TRBV9,TRBD1,NA,TRBJ1-3,CASSVTGVSGNTIYF,TGTGCCAGCAGCGTGACAGGGGTCTCTGGAAACACCATATATTTT
TRBV7-9,NA,NA,TRBJ2-7,CASSLDTTHEQYF,TGTGCCAGCAGCCTAGACACTACCCACGAGCAGTACTTC
TRBV6-1,NA,NA,TRBJ1-2,CASSDRTAGAMGGYTF,TGTGCCAGCAGTGACCGGACAGCTGGGGCCATGGGTGGCTACACCTTC